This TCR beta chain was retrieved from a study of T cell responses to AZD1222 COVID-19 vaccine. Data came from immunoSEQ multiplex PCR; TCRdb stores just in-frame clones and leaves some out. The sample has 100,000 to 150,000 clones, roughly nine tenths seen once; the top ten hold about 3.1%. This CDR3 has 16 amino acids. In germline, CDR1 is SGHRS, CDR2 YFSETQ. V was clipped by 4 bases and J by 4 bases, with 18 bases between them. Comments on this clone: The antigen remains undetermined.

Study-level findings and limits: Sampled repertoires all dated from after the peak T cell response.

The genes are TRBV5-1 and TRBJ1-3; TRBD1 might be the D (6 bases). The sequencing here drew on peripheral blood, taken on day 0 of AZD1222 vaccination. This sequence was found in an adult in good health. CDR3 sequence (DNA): TGCGCCAGCAGCCCCAACGCAGGGGAAGGAGGAAACACCATATATTTT. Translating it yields CASSPNAGEGGNTIYF.